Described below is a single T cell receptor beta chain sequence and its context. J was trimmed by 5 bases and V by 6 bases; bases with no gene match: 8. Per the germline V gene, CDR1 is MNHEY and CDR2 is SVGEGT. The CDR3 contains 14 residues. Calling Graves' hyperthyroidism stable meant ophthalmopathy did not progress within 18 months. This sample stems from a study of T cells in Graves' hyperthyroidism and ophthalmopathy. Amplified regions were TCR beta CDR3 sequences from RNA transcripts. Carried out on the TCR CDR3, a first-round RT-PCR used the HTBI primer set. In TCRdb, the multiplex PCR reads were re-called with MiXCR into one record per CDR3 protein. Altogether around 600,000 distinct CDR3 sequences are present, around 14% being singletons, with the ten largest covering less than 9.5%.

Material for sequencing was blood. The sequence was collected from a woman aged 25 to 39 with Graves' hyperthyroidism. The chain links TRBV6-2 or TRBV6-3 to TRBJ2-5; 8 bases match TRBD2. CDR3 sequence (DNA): TGTGCCAGCAGCAACGGGGGGGCGATGGAGACCCAGTACTTC. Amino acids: CASSNGGAMETQYF.